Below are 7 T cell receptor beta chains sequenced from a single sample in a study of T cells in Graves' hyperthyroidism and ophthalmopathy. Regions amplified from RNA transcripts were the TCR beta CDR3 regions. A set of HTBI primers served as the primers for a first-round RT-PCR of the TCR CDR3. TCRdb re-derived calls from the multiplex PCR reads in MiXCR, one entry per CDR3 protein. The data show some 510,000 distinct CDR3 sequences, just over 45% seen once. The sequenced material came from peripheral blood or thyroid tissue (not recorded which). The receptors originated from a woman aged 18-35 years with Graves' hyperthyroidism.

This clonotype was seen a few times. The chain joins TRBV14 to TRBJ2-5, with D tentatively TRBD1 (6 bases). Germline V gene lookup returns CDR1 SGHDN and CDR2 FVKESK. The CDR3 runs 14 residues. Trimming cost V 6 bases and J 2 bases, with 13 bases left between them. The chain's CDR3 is CASRPRGYQETQYF. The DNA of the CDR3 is TGTGCCAGCAGACCAAGGGGGTATCAAGAGACCCAGTACTTC. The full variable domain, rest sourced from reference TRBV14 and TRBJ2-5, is EAGVTQFPSHSVIEKGQTVTLRCDPISGHDNLYWYRRVMGKEIKFLLHFVKESKQDESGMPNNRFLAERTGGTYSTLKVQPAELEDSGVYFCASRPRGYQETQYFGPGTRLLVL.

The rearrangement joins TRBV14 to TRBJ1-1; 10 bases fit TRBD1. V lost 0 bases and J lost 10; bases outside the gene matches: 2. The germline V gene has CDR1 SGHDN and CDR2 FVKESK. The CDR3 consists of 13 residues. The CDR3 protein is CASSQDRTGGAFF. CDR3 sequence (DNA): TGTGCCAGCAGCCAAGATAGGACAGGGGGAGCTTTCTTT.

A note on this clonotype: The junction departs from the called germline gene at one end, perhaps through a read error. CDR3 in DNA: TGTACCAGCGATTTGACAGGGGGCCACGAGCAGTACTTC. Its protein product is CTSDLTGGHEQYF. This rearrangement joins TRBV7-9 to TRBJ2-7, with 10 bases that match TRBD1. CDR1 SEHNR and CDR2 FQNEAQ come from the germline V gene (reference sequence). The CDR3 has 13 amino acids.

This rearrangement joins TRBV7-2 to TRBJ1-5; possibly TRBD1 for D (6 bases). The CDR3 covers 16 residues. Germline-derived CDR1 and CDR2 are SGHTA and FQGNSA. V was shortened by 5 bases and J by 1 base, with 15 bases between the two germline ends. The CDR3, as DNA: TGTGCCAGCAGCCACAGGGTAAGGGAAAGCAATCAGCCCCAGCATTTT. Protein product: CASSHRVRESNQPQHF.

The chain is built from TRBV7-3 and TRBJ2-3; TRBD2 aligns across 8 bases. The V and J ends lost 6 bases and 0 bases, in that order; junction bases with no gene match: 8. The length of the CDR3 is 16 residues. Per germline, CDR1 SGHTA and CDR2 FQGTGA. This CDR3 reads CASRRGASGSTDTQYF. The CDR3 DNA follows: TGTGCCAGCAGAAGGGGGGCTAGCGGGAGCACAGATACGCAGTATTTT.

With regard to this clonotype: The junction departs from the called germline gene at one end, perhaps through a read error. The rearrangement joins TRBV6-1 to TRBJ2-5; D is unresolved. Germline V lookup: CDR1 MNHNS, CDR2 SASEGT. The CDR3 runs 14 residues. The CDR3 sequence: CAISEMLFGETQYF. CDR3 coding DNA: TGTGCCATCAGTGAAATGTTATTTGGGGAGACCCAGTACTTC.

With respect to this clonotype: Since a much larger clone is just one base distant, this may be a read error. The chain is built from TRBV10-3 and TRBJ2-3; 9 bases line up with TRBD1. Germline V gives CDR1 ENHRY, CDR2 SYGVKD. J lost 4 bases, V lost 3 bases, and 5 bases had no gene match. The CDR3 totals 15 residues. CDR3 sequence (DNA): TGTGCCATCAGTGACACGGGACAGGGCGCAGATACGCAGTATTTT. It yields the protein CAISDTGQGADTQYF.